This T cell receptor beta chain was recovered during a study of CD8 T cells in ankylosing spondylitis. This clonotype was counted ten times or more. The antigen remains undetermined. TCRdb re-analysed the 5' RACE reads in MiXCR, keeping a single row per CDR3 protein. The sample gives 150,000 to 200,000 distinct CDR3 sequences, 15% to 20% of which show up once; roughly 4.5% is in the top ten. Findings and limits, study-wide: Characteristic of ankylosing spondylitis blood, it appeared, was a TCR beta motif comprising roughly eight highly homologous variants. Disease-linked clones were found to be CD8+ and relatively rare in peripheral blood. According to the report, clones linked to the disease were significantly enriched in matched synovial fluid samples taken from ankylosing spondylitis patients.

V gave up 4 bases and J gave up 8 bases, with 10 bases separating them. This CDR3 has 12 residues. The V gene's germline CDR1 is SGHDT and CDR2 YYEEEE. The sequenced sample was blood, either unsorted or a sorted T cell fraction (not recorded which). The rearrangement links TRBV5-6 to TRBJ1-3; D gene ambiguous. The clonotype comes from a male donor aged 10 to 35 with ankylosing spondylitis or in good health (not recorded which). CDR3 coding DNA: TGTGCCAGCAGCGCTGGATTGGACACCATATATTTT. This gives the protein CASSAGLDTIYF. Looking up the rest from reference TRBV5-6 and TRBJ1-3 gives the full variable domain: DAGVTQSPTHLIKTRGQQVTLRCSPKSGHDTVSWYQQALGQGPQFIFQYYEEEERQRGNFPDRFSGHQFPNYSSELNVNALLLGDSALYLCASSAGLDTIYFGEGSWLTVV.